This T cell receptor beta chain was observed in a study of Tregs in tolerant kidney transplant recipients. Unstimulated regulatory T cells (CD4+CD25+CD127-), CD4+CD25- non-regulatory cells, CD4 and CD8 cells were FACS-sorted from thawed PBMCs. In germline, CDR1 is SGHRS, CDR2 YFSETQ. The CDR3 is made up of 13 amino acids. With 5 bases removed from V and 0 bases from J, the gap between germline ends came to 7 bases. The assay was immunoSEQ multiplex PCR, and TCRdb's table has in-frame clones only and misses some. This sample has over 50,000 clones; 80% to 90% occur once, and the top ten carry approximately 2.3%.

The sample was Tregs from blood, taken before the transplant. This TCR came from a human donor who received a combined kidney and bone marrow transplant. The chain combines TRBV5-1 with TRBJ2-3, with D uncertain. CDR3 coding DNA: TGCGCCAGCAGGACGCCTAGCACAGATACGCAGTATTTT. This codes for CASRTPSTDTQYF.